These T cell receptor beta chains were read from a single sample in a study of identical twins. Via MiXCR, TCRdb re-called the 5' RACE reads, giving one row per CDR3 protein. Of 1.5 million to 2 million distinct CDR3 sequences listed, less than 35% were seen once; the top ten hold more than 0.25%. The specimen was cord blood. The receptors shown here come from a newborn girl in good health. CDR3s include the opening cysteine and the closing phenylalanine or tryptophan. A D gene is named only where the DNA matches it firmly. Clone size is not always given. Where it is, it says once, few, many or a class for expanded clones.

clone_size | j_call | v_call | d_call | cdr3_aa | cdr3_nt
few | TRBJ2-7 | TRBV11-2 | TRBD2 | CASSTIAGNPYEQYF | TGTGCCAGCAGCACGATAGCGGGGAACCCCTACGAGCAGTACTTC
few | TRBJ2-2 | TRBV20-1 | - | CSARDSSPSVNTGELFF | TGCAGTGCTAGAGATAGCAGCCCCTCCGTGAACACCGGGGAGCTGTTTTTT
- | TRBJ2-3 | TRBV18 | TRBD2 | CASSPGLAGGPYTDTQYF | TGTGCCAGCTCACCGGGACTAGCGGGAGGGCCCTACACAGATACGCAGTATTTT
- | TRBJ1-4 | TRBV20-1 | - | CSANSGGATNEKLFF | TGCAGTGCTAATTCGGGGGGCGCAACTAATGAAAAACTGTTTTTT
- | TRBJ2-1 | TRBV7-2 | - | CASSPSGTTYNEQFF | TGTGCCAGCAGCCCATCCGGGACCACTTACAATGAGCAGTTCTTC
few | TRBJ2-1 | TRBV7-2 | - | CASSLGTGRAYNEQFF | TGTGCCAGCAGCTTAGGGACAGGGAGGGCCTACAATGAGCAGTTCTTC
few | TRBJ2-7 | TRBV6-2/TRBV6-3 | - | CASSYSTRSNYEQYF | TGTGCCAGCAGTTACTCCACACGTTCCAACTACGAGCAGTACTTC
few | TRBJ1-2 | TRBV10-3 | TRBD1 | CAISESSTGGGYGYTF | TGTGCCATCAGTGAGTCCTCGACAGGGGGGGGCTATGGCTACACCTTC
- | TRBJ1-1 | TRBV10-2 | - | CASSVPNTEAFF | TGCGCCAGCAGTGTCCCCAACACTGAAGCTTTCTTT
- | TRBJ1-1 | TRBV10-1 | TRBD1 | CASSGPGQGTEAFF | TGCGCCAGCAGTGGTCCGGGACAGGGCACTGAAGCTTTCTTT
- | TRBJ1-1 | TRBV11-1 | - | CASSKMRGMNTEAFF | TGTGCCAGCAGCAAAATGCGAGGGATGAACACTGAAGCTTTCTTT
- | TRBJ2-1 | TRBV20-1 | TRBD2 | CSARETSGGRNEQFF | TGCAGTGCTAGAGAAACTAGCGGGGGGCGCAATGAGCAGTTCTTC
- | TRBJ1-1 | TRBV30 | TRBD1 | CALDRGGAEAFF | TGTGCCCTGGACAGGGGGGGTGCTGAAGCTTTCTTT
- | TRBJ1-1 | TRBV6-1 | TRBD1 | CASKLGPTGTAFEAFF | TGTGCCAGCAAGTTGGGCCCCACCGGGACAGCTTTTGAAGCTTTCTTT
- | TRBJ1-5 | TRBV6-5 | - | CASKGDSNQPQHF | TGTGCCAGCAAAGGGGATAGCAATCAGCCCCAGCATTTT
many | TRBJ2-1 | TRBV5-1 | TRBD2 | CASSWTSGRGNEQFF | TGCGCCAGCAGCTGGACTAGCGGGAGAGGAAATGAGCAGTTCTTC
- | TRBJ2-3 | TRBV11-2 | TRBD2 | CASVRTAGGLFTDTQYF | TGTGCCAGCGTGCGGACAGCGGGGGGACTTTTCACAGATACGCAGTATTTT
few | TRBJ2-6 | TRBV11-2 | - | CVSGANVLTF | TGTGTGTCTGGGGCCAACGTCCTGACTTTC
- | TRBJ1-5 | TRBV20-1 | - | CSAVPRPAINQPQHF | TGCAGTGCTGTACCCCGACCCGCTATAAATCAGCCCCAGCATTTT
- | TRBJ2-7 | TRBV2 | - | CASSDSANYEQYF | TGTGCCAGCAGTGATTCGGCTAACTACGAGCAGTACTTC
- | TRBJ2-7 | TRBV18 | - | CASSAREKTPYEQYF | TGTGCCAGCTCAGCGAGAGAAAAAACTCCCTACGAGCAGTACTTC
few | TRBJ2-1 | TRBV10-3 | - | CAISESTGRYNEQFF | TGTGCCATCAGTGAGTCGACAGGGAGGTACAATGAGCAGTTCTTC
few | TRBJ1-1 | TRBV29-1 | TRBD1 | CSFRGPDTEAFF | TGCAGCTTCAGGGGGCCGGACACTGAAGCTTTCTTT
- | TRBJ1-4 | TRBV5-6 | TRBD1 | CASSAWTGKNEKLFF | TGTGCCAGCAGCGCCTGGACAGGAAAGAATGAAAAACTGTTTTTT
- | TRBJ1-4 | TRBV20-1 | TRBD1 | CSARKTGGTNEKLFF | TGCAGTGCCAGGAAGACAGGGGGGACCAATGAAAAACTGTTTTTT
few | TRBJ2-1 | TRBV27 | - | CASSPFLGAGSYNEQFF | TGTGCCAGCAGCCCCTTCTTGGGGGCCGGCTCCTACAATGAGCAGTTCTTC
- | TRBJ1-1 | TRBV18 | - | CASSPRRVTEAFF | TGTGCCAGCTCACCACGCAGGGTCACTGAAGCTTTCTTT